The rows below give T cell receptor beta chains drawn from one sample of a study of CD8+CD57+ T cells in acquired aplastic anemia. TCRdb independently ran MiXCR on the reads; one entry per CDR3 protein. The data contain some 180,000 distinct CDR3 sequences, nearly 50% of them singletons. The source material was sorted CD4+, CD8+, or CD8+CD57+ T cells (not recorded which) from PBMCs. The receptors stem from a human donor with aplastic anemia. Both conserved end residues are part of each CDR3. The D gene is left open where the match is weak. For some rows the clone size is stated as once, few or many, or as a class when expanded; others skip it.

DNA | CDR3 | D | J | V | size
TGTGCCAGCAGCTTGTGGAGAAACCTGAACAATGAGCAGTTCTTC | CASSLWRNLNNEQFF | - | TRBJ2-1 | TRBV5-4 | -
TGTGCCGGCAGCCCACATTCAGGAGGTTATCAGCCCCAGCATTTT | CAGSPHSGGYQPQHF | - | TRBJ1-5 | TRBV7-2 | many
TGTGCCAGCAGCTTATCCCTACAAGGACAGGGCCGTTCACCCCTCCACTTT | CASSLSLQGQGRSPLHF | TRBD1 | TRBJ1-6 | TRBV7-2 | -
TGTGCCAGTAGTAGCGACCGCGTTGGTCTTACCCAGTACTTC | CASSSDRVGLTQYF | - | TRBJ2-5 | TRBV19 | -
TGTGCCAGCAGCTCTCCACTCGCTAACTATGGCTACACCTTC | CASSSPLANYGYTF | - | TRBJ1-2 | TRBV7-2 | few
TGTGCCAGCAGTTTCAACAGGGGAATTAATTCACCCCTCCACTTT | CASSFNRGINSPLHF | TRBD1 | TRBJ1-6 | TRBV12-3/TRBV12-4 | once
TGTGCCAGTAATATCCAGGGTTCAGAAAAACTGTTTTTT | CASNIQGSEKLFF | - | TRBJ1-4 | TRBV19 | many
TGCGCCAGCAGCCAAGGTACGTTTCCCGGCTACACCTTC | CASSQGTFPGYTF | - | TRBJ1-2 | TRBV4-1 | many
TGTGCCAGCAGCTCTGACAGTAACACTGAAGCTTTCTTT | CASSSDSNTEAFF | - | TRBJ1-1 | TRBV7-9 | few
TGCAGCGCTACCGACAGGGAAGGAACTGAAGCTTTCTTT | CSATDREGTEAFF | TRBD1 | TRBJ1-1 | TRBV29-1 | few
TGTGCCAGCAGTTATTTGACAGGGGGGTTGAATCAGCCCCAGCATTTT | CASSYLTGGLNQPQHF | TRBD1 | TRBJ1-5 | TRBV12-3/TRBV12-4 | many
TGTGCCAGCATGAGGGTTAGCGGGAGCACAGATACGCAGTATTTT | CASMRVSGSTDTQYF | TRBD2 | TRBJ2-3 | TRBV25-1 | -
TGTGCCAGTAGGAGTAATGAAAAACTGTTTTTT | CASRSNEKLFF | - | TRBJ1-4 | TRBV19 | -
TGTGCCTGGAGGGGGGGCGGGTACAATGAGCAGTTCTTC | CAWRGGGYNEQFF | - | TRBJ2-1 | TRBV30 | few
TGTGCCAGCAGCCAACGACACAATGAGCAGTTCTTC | CASSQRHNEQFF | - | TRBJ2-1 | TRBV7-2 | -
TGTGCCAGCAGCTTTAAGGACCCGGTGGCGGAGCAGTTCTTC | CASSFKDPVAEQFF | - | TRBJ2-1 | TRBV13 | many
TGCGCCAGCAGCTTGGCCAGGGACGGAGATAATTCACCCCTCCACTTT | CASSLARDGDNSPLHF | - | TRBJ1-6 | TRBV5-1 | many
TGTGCCAGCAGCTTAGGACTACAGGTTACGACCCAGTACTTC | CASSLGLQVTTQYF | - | TRBJ2-5 | TRBV7-2 | -
TGTGCCAGCAGCTTCCTGGACAGGGATACCGGGGAGCTGTTTTTT | CASSFLDRDTGELFF | TRBD1 | TRBJ2-2 | TRBV5-5 | many
TGTGCCAGCAGTTTATCACTAGGTGAAACTTTCTTT | CASSLSLGETFF | - | TRBJ1-1 | TRBV27 | many
TGTGCCAGCAAAGGCGGGACTAGCACAGATACGCAGTATTTT | CASKGGTSTDTQYF | - | TRBJ2-3 | TRBV2 | -
TGTGCCAGCAGTCCTAGCGAGAGGACAAACATGAACACTGAAGCTTTCTTT | CASSPSERTNMNTEAFF | - | TRBJ1-1 | TRBV6-1 | -
TGTGCCAGTCAGACAGGGGGCGCGTTGCAGCCCCAGCATTTT | CASQTGGALQPQHF | TRBD1 | TRBJ1-5 | TRBV19 | -
TGTGCCATCAGTGACCTGGGGCAGGGGGCGCACCACGAGCAGTACTTC | CAISDLGQGAHHEQYF | TRBD1 | TRBJ2-7 | TRBV10-3 | -
TGTGCCAGCAGCTTTTTTGGGGGCGAGTTCTACGAGCAGTACTTC | CASSFFGGEFYEQYF | - | TRBJ2-7 | TRBV5-6 | many
TGTGCCAGCAGGGCTAGGGGGCAAACCTACGAGCAGTACTTC | CASRARGQTYEQYF | TRBD1 | TRBJ2-7 | TRBV12-3/TRBV12-4 | -
TGTGCCATCAGGGAGACATGGCCCTCTGAGACCCAGTACTTC | CAIRETWPSETQYF | - | TRBJ2-5 | TRBV10-3 | -
TGCGCCAGCAGCCAAGCCGGACGGGGTAGCGGCTACACCTTC | CASSQAGRGSGYTF | - | TRBJ1-2 | TRBV4-1 | many
TGTGCCAGCAGCTTGACAGGGGGCAATTGGCAGTACTTC | CASSLTGGNWQYF | TRBD1 | TRBJ2-7 | TRBV7-7 | -
TGTGCCAGCAGCTTGGCGTCGACCCAGTACTTC | CASSLASTQYF | - | TRBJ2-5 | TRBV7-9 | few
TGTGCCAGCAGTTACTCGAGACAGGCGAAGGGCTACACCTTC | CASSYSRQAKGYTF | - | TRBJ1-2 | TRBV6-5 | -
TGTGCCACCAACCGGGGGGGAGCCGGGGAGCTGTTTTTT | CATNRGGAGELFF | TRBD2 | TRBJ2-2 | TRBV6-1 | -
TGCAGCGTTGCAGGCTGGGATCGTGGCGAGCAGTACTTC | CSVAGWDRGEQYF | - | TRBJ2-7 | TRBV29-1 | -
TGTGCCAGCAGCTTAGGGCAGGGGATCGACTCTAATGAAAAACTGTTTTTT | CASSLGQGIDSNEKLFF | - | TRBJ1-4 | TRBV7-9 | many
TGCAGTGCTAGAGAACGGTGGCCAGCGGGGGAGACCCAGTACTTC | CSARERWPAGETQYF | TRBD2 | TRBJ2-5 | TRBV20-1 | once
TGTGCCGCCAGCAGAGTCGGGGCTTACACTGAAGCTTTCTTT | CAASRVGAYTEAFF | - | TRBJ1-1 | TRBV15 | -
TGTGCCAGCAGACGACAGGGTCGCACTGAAGCTTTCTTT | CASRRQGRTEAFF | TRBD1 | TRBJ1-1 | TRBV6-1 | many
TGTGCCAGCAGCTTAGTGGGACAGGGTAAGCAGTACTTC | CASSLVGQGKQYF | TRBD1 | TRBJ2-7 | TRBV7-2 | -
TGTGCCATCAAGCAAAGCGGGGGGTCCACAGATACGCAGTATTTT | CAIKQSGGSTDTQYF | TRBD2 | TRBJ2-3 | TRBV10-3 | many